A selection of T cell receptor beta chains follows, all from one sample in a study of TIL therapy for anti-PD-1-resistant metastatic lung cancer. Generated by immunoSEQ multiplex PCR, the TCRdb table keeps only in-frame clones and is missing some. The table has more than 9,500 clones, approximately 80% seen once. The input for sequencing was blood, taken at baseline. These receptors were obtained from a person aged 25 to 85 with non-small cell lung cancer. Both conserved end residues are part of each CDR3. The D gene is left open where the match is weak. Size tells how often a clone was seen (once, few, many) or the class of an expanded clone, and some rows leave it out.

TRBJ1-2 | . | TRBV18 | . | CASSPQSLGANYGYTF | TGTGCCAGCTCACCTCAAAGTCTAGGGGCCAACTATGGCTACACCTTC
TRBJ2-7 | . | TRBV19 | . | CASSSPDSYEQYF | TGTGCCAGTAGTAGCCCGGACAGTTACGAGCAGTACTTC
TRBJ1-1 | . | TRBV9 | . | CASSAYWGTEAFF | TGTGCCAGCAGCGCCTACTGGGGCACTGAAGCTTTCTTT
TRBJ1-2 | . | TRBV6-1 | . | CASRMTDYYGYTF | TGTGCCAGCAGGATGACCGATTACTATGGCTACACCTTC
TRBJ1-5 | . | TRBV7-2 | TRBD1 | CASSRDRGQPQHF | TGTGCCAGCAGCCGGGACAGGGGTCAGCCCCAGCATTTT
TRBJ1-4 | few | TRBV5-1 | . | CASSLLFTEKLFF | TGCGCCAGCAGCTTGCTATTTACCGAAAAACTGTTTTTT
TRBJ2-3 | . | TRBV25-1 | . | CASSEYSGPDTQYF | TGTGCCAGCAGTGAATATTCAGGGCCGGATACGCAGTATTTT
TRBJ2-3 | . | TRBV27 | TRBD2 | CASSYSGRNTDTQYF | TGTGCCAGCAGCTATAGCGGGAGGAACACAGATACGCAGTATTTT
TRBJ1-5 | few | TRBV18 | . | CASSQTDGRNQPQHF | TGTGCCAGCTCACAGACGGACGGACGCAATCAGCCCCAGCATTTT
TRBJ1-1 | . | TRBV7-9 | . | CASSPGWGERTEAFF | TGTGCCAGCAGCCCCGGATGGGGGGAACGCACTGAAGCTTTCTTT
TRBJ1-1 | . | TRBV19 | . | CASSANSKGNTEAFF | TGTGCCAGTAGTGCAAACTCGAAAGGGAACACTGAAGCTTTCTTT
TRBJ1-2 | . | TRBV5-3 | . | CAGVSGYTF | TGTGCCGGGGTTAGTGGCTACACCTTC
TRBJ1-1 | . | TRBV9 | . | CASSAAENTEAFF | TGTGCCAGCAGCGCGGCAGAGAACACTGAAGCTTTCTTT